This T cell receptor beta chain was identified in a study of shared clonotypes between healthy human individuals. Study-wide context: The composition of the donors was a couple of women and a few men aged 18 to 49.

This CDR3 is built from 13 residues. The V and J ends lost 7 bases and 10 bases respectively, with 22 bases between them. Germline assignment: CDR1 SQVTM and CDR2 ANQGSEA. Terminally differentiated effector memory CD45RA+ cells were left out of the naive CD8 fraction, which was CD45RO-negative and positively selected for CCR7. Donors were Caucasian adults residing in Nashville, Tennessee, USA. This table comes from immunoSEQ multiplex PCR, and its TCRdb copy is limited to in-frame clones, with some not included. This sample carries some 2.1 million clones, around 93% of them seen once, and the ten largest clones take under 2%. As for this clone: Its antigen is not known.

Study results and caveats: Relative to their counterparts shared across all four donors, non-shared clonotypes exhibited diminished generation probabilities.

Sequencing was carried out using naive CD8+ T cells from PBMCs. V is TRBV29-1 and J is TRBJ1-1; unclear D gene. This receptor was obtained from a man aged 18 to 29 in good health. Some clones in this sample may be carry-over from other donors' samples. CDR3 nucleotide sequence: TGCAGCGCCTCCCCCGGTGGGTATGATGGAGCTTTCTTT. This gives the protein CSASPGGYDGAFF.